This record covers a single T cell receptor beta chain. The sample originates from a study of cytotoxic CD8 clonotypes in ibrutinib-treated CLL. As for the study in general: Responses: around 24 partial, 2 complete; after median around 64 months, around 14 stayed remitted, approximately twelve progressed. Samples showed on average about 280,000 productive templates and 80,000 to 100,000 productive rearrangements.

Genomic DNA for TCR beta libraries, approximately 2 micrograms, came from cryopreserved PBMCs. Clones were sequenced by immunoSEQ multiplex PCR, and TCRdb holds only the in-frame ones, with some missing. The repertoire includes 120,000 to 150,000 clones, 75% to 95% of them detected once, and 10% to 14% sits in the top ten. This TCR derives from a human donor with chronic lymphocytic leukemia. This specimen was PBMCs, taken after 12 months of ibrutinib treatment.

The DNA for the CDR3 is TGCCTAGCGTTAAGGGGGGGGTCTGGAAACACCATATATTTT. Its translation is CLALRGGSGNTIYF. The chain has TRBV29-1 and TRBJ1-3, with D possibly matching TRBD1 (6 bases). The CDR3 extends over 14 amino acids. Germline assignment: CDR1 SQVTM and CDR2 ANQGSEA.